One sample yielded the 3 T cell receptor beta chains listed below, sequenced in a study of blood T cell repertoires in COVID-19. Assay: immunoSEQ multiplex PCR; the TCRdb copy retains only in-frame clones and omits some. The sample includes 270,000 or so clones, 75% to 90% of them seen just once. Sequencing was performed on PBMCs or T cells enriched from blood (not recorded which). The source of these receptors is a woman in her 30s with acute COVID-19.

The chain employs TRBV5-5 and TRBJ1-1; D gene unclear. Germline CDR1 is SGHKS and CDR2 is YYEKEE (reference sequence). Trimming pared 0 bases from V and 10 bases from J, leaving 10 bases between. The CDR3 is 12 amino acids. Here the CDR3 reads CASSLEWEAAFF. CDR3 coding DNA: TGTGCCAGCAGCTTGGAGTGGGAGGCAGCTTTCTTT. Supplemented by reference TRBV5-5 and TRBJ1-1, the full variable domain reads DAGVTQSPTHLIKTRGQQVTLRCSPISGHKSVSWYQQVLGQGPQFIFQYYEKEERGRGNFPDRFSARQFPNYSSELNVNALLLGDSALYLCASSLEWEAAFFGQGTRLTVV.

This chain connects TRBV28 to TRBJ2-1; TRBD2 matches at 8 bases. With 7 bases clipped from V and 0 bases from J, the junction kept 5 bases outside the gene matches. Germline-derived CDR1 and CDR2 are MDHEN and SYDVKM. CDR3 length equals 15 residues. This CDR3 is CASTLGGGSYNEQFF. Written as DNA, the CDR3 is TGTGCCAGCACCCTCGGGGGGGGCTCCTACAATGAGCAGTTCTTC.

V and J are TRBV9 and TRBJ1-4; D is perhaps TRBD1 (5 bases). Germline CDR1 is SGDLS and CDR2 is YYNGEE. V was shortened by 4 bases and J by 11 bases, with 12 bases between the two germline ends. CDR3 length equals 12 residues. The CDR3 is CASSTPGEKLFF. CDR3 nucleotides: TGTGCCAGCAGCACCCCGGGGGAGAAACTGTTTTTT. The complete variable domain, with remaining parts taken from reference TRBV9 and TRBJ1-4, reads DSGVTQTPKHLITATGQRVTLRCSPRSGDLSVYWYQQSLDQGLQFLIQYYNGEERAKGNILERFSAQQFPDLHSELNLSSLELGDSALYFCASSTPGEKLFFGSGTQLSVL.